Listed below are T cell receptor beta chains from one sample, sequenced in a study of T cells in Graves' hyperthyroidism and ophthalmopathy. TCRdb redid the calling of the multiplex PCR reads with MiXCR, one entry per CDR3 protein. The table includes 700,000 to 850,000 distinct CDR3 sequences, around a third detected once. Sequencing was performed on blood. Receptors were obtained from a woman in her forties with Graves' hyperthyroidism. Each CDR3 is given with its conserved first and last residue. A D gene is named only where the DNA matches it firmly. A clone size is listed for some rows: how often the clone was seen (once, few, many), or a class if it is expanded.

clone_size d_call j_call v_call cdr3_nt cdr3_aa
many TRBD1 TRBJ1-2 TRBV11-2 TGTGCCAGCAGCTCCCGACAGGGACCATTGGGCTACACCTTC CASSSRQGPLGYTF
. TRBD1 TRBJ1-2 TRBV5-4 TGTGCCAGCAGTCGGACAGGGGGAGGCCAGAAGGGGGGCTACACCTTC CASSRTGGGQKGGYTF
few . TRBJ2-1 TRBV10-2 TGCGCCAGCAGTGATCCAGGGCACTCCTACAATGAGCAGTTCTTC CASSDPGHSYNEQFF
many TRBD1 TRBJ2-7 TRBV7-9 TGTGCCAGCAGTACTCAGGGGGCTCGATACGAGCAGTACTTC CASSTQGARYEQYF
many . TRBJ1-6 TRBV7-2 TGTGCCAGCAGCTCTAGGGGAAACGGAGGGGACTCACCCCTCCACTTT CASSSRGNGGDSPLHF
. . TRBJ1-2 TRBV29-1 TGCAGCGTTGATGGATTCGGGTTAGGTGCGGGCTATGGCTACACCTTC CSVDGFGLGAGYGYTF
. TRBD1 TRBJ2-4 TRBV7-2 TGTGCCAGCAGCCCGGGACAGGGTGTACACATTCAGTACTTC CASSPGQGVHIQYF
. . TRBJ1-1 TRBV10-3 TGTGCCATCAGTTTGACTGAGAACACTGAAGCTTTCTTT CAISLTENTEAFF
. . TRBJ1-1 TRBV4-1 TGCGCCAGCAGCCCAACTGGGGGGCGCGCTTTCTTT CASSPTGGRAFF
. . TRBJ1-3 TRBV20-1 TGCAGTGCTAGAGAGAGCCGGTGGGACACCATATATTTT CSARESRWDTIYF
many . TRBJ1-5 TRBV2 TGTGCCAGCAGTGACGGACCCACTGCGCCCCAGCATTTT CASSDGPTAPQHF
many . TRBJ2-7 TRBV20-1 TGCAGTGCTAGTGCAGGGGTGTACGAGCAGTACTTC CSASAGVYEQYF
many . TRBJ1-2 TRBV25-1 TGTGCCAGCAGTGATGTGTCCCGGGATGGCTACACCTTC CASSDVSRDGYTF
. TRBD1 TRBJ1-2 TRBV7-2 TGTGCCAGCAGCTCTCACAGGGGTAACTATGGCTACACCTTC CASSSHRGNYGYTF
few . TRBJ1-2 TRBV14 TGTGCCAGCAGCCAAGATCTCAGGGGTCCGGGTGGCTACACCTTC CASSQDLRGPGGYTF
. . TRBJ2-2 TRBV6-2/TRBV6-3 TGTGCCAGCAGTTACTCTTGGGGGGGCGACACCGGGGAGCTGTTTTTT CASSYSWGGDTGELFF
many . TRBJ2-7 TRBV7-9 TGTGCCAGCAGCTTATCAGGTGGGAGCTCCTACGAGCAGTACTTC CASSLSGGSSYEQYF
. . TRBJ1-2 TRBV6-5 TGTGCCAGCAGTTACTCCCGAGGCGGGACGGAGGCCTATGGCTACACCTTC CASSYSRGGTEAYGYTF
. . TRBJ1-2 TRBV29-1 TGCAGCGTAGGGGAACCTAACTATGGCTACACCTTC CSVGEPNYGYTF
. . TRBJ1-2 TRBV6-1 TGTGCCAGCAGCTTGGCCGGGGGGGGTGACTACACCTTC CASSLAGGGDYTF
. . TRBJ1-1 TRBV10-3 TGTGCCATCAGTAACCAGAACACTGAAGCTTTCTTT CAISNQNTEAFF
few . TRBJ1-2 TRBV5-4 TGTGCCAGCAGCTTGGGTTCTCTTTCTCGTCGGCAGCCTGGCTATGGCTACACCTTC CASSLGSLSRRQPGYGYTF